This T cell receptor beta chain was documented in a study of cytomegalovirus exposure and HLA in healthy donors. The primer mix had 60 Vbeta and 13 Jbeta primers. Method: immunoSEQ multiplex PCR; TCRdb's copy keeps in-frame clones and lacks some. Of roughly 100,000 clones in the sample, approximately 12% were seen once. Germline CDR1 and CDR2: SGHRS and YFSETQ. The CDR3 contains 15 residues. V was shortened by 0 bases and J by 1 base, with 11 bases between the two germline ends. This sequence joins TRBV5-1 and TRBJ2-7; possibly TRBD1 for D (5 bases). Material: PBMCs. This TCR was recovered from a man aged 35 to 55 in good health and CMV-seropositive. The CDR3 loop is CASSLGSRVSYEQYF. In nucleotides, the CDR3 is TGCGCCAGCAGCTTGGGGTCCAGGGTTTCCTACGAGCAGTACTTC.